The present TCR beta chain was sequenced within a study of shared clonotypes between healthy human individuals. Study summary: A donor's plate count was three for CD4 naive and three for CD4 memory; CD8 naive had two and CD8 memory one.

Authors' processing steps: Filtering differed for immunoSEQ, which gave only junction sequences without quality scores. Clones were read by immunoSEQ multiplex PCR, and TCRdb kept only the in-frame ones, dropping some. Clonal size and the V and J genes are those of that table, whereas D and trimming came from the DNA. The sample records roughly 300,000 clones, around 70% being singletons. Donors comprised healthy HIV-negative adults lacking recent acute infections or vaccinations. Per germline, CDR1 SGHVS and CDR2 FNYEAQ. The CDR3 is made up of 19 amino acids. The junction had 11 bases not matched to a gene; V was cut back by 2 bases and J by 5 bases.

The receptor was isolated from a young man in good health. This chain connects TRBV7-6 to TRBJ2-2, with TRBD2 identical over 13 bases. Sequenced sample: memory CD4+ T cells sorted from blood. Subset noted: CD45RA-negative fraction. For the CDR3, the DNA is TGTGCCAGCAGCTTAAGCCCCCCTACTAGCGGGAGGGGAACCGGGGAGCTGTTTTTT. Translated, it gives CASSLSPPTSGRGTGELFF.